This T cell receptor beta chain stems from a study of neurological immune-mediated disorders. This clonotype was detected ten times or more. Its target is unknown. Findings and limits, study-wide: The expanded clones of different subjects shared no CDR3 amino acid sequences (suggesting private repertoires in all groups). Phylogenetic grouping assigned the repertoires of 18 of 34 multiple sclerosis patients to a single related-CDR3 cluster, representing a possible signature.

5'RACE generated cDNA with 10-nucleotide random UMIs. TCRdb reanalysed the 5' RACE reads using MiXCR and keeps one entry per CDR3 protein. The table shows approximately 46,000 distinct CDR3 sequences, with approximately 3% occurring only once. CDR1 SGHTA and CDR2 FQGNSA come from the germline V gene. Trimming cost V 2 bases and J 4 bases, with 11 bases left between them. The CDR3 has 15 amino acids. The sample consisted of PBMCs. The clonotype comes from a woman aged 50 to 65 with multiple sclerosis. V gene TRBV7-2 combines with J gene TRBJ2-2, with D tentatively TRBD1 or TRBD2 (6 bases each). In nucleotides, the CDR3 is TGTGCCAGCAGCTTACGGGGGCAGGGCACCGGGGAGCTGTTTTTT. This codes for CASSLRGQGTGELFF.